The sequence of this T cell receptor (beta chain) was determined in a study of CD8 T cells in Susac syndrome. The authors negatively isolated CD8+ and CD4+ T cells and FACS-enriched TEMRA cells. The RNA input was about 0.5 to 1 ug, and it was reverse transcribed with random hexamers. The CDR3 of TCR beta was amplified by immunoSEQ multiplex PCR across 54 Vbeta and 13 Jbeta. In TCRdb, the immunoSEQ multiplex PCR reads were re-called with MiXCR into one record per CDR3 protein. The sample holds 300,000 or so distinct CDR3 sequences, about 90% seen once. Sample: CD4+ T cells from PBMCs. The clonotype was recovered from a human donor with multiple sclerosis.

The CDR3 DNA reads as TGTGCCAGCAGCTTGCCTGCGGGCACAGATACGCAGTATTTT. Amino acid sequence: CASSLPAGTDTQYF. The J gene is TRBJ2-3, the V gene TRBV7-9; the D is unclear. The germline CDR1 and CDR2 sequences are SEHNR and FQNEAQ (reference sequence). This CDR3 spans 14 amino acids. V lost 3 bases and J 1 base, leaving 8 bases between the germline ends.